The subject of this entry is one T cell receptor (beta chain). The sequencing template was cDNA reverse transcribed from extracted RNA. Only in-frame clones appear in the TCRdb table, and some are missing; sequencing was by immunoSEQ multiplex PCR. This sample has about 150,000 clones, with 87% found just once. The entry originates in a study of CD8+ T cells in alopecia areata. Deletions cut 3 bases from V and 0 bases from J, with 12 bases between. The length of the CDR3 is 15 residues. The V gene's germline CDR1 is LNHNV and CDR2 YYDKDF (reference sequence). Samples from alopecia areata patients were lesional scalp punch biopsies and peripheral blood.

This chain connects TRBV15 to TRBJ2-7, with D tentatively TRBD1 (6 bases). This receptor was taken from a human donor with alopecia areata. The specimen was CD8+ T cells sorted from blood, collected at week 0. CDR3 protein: CATSSPGETSYEQYF. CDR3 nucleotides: TGTGCCACCAGCAGCCCAGGGGAGACCTCCTACGAGCAGTACTTC.